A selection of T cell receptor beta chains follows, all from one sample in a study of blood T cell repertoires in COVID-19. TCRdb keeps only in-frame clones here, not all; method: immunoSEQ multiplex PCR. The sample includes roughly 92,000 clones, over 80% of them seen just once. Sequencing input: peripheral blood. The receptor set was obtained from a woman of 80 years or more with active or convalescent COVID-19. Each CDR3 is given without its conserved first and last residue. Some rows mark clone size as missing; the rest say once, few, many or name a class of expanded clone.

CDR3 protein: ASSASTGTNYGYT; clone size: -; V gene: TRBV9
CDR3 protein: AISESKGTGGSEQF; clone size: -; V gene: TRBV10-3
CDR3 protein: ASSAGRATGELF; clone size: -; V gene: TRBV5-8
CDR3 protein: ASSSSGITGELF; clone size: -; V gene: TRBV5-1
CDR3 protein: AWIRQGVPGNTIY; clone size: -; V gene: TRBV30
CDR3 protein: ASSPRTSGPHADTQY; clone size: -; V gene: TRBV27
CDR3 protein: ASSLRLTNYGYT; clone size: -; V gene: TRBV7-2
CDR3 protein: ASSSTGLIYEQY; clone size: -; V gene: TRBV5-6
CDR3 protein: ASSPTGTSRSSYNEQF; clone size: -; V gene: TRBV6-6
CDR3 protein: ASSLRSPGQANTEAF; clone size: -; V gene: TRBV11-2
CDR3 protein: ATSDTTAGNQPQH; clone size: -; V gene: TRBV24-1
CDR3 protein: ASRGRGRTGELF; clone size: -; V gene: TRBV19
CDR3 protein: ASSPPGAGTDTQY; clone size: -; V gene: TRBV7-8
CDR3 protein: ASSVEAGGSTDTQY; clone size: -; V gene: TRBV9
CDR3 protein: ASTFLSLAAAEQF; clone size: -; V gene: TRBV6-5
CDR3 protein: SARTGLGVGTEAF; clone size: -; V gene: TRBV29-1
CDR3 protein: ASSPGLASDEQY; clone size: few; V gene: TRBV6-2/TRBV6-3
CDR3 protein: ASSIRGIGQGLSNQPQH; clone size: -; V gene: TRBV19
CDR3 protein: ASSELRAGGVTDTQY; clone size: -; V gene: TRBV9
CDR3 protein: ATSDRVAGSNTGELF; clone size: -; V gene: TRBV24-1
CDR3 protein: ASSLAAGGTGELF; clone size: -; V gene: TRBV5-1
CDR3 protein: ASSLADSSYEQY; clone size: -; V gene: TRBV13